This T cell receptor beta chain was captured in a study of cytomegalovirus exposure and HLA in healthy donors. Study-wide results and caveats: For TCR beta chains, V- and J-gene trimming was later linked to a missense DCLRE1C variant.

PCR primers comprised 60 Vbeta and 13 Jbeta primers. Profiling relied on immunoSEQ multiplex PCR, and the TCRdb table lists in-frame clones only, not all of them. The sample has some 200,000 clones; roughly 84% are singletons. Regarding this clone: The antigen remains undetermined.

V shed 5 bases and J 8 bases; nucleotides not matched to a gene: 11. The CDR3 contains 15 residues. Per the germline V gene, CDR1 is SGHTA and CDR2 is FQGNSA. The source is a woman aged 45-60 years in good health and CMV-seropositive. The material sequenced was PBMCs. This chain joins TRBV7-2 and TRBJ2-1; 8 bases are a match to TRBD2. CDR3: CASSPQRGGSYEQFF. The CDR3 DNA sequence: TGTGCCAGCAGCCCCCAACGGGGGGGCAGCTATGAGCAGTTCTTC.